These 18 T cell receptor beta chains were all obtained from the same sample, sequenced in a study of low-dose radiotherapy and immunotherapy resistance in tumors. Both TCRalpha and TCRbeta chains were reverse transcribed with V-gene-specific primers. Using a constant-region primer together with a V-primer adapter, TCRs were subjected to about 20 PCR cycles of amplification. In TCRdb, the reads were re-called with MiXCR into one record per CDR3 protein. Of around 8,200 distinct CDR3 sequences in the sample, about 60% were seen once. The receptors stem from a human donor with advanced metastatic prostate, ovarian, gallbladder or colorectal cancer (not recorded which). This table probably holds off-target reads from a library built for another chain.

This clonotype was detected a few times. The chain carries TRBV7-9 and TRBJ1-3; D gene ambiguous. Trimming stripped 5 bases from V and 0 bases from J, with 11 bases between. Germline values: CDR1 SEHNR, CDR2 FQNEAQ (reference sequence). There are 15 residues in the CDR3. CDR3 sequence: CASSPGLVSGNTIYF. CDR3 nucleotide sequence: TGTGCCAGCAGCCCGGGTCTCGTCTCTGGAAACACCATATATTTT.

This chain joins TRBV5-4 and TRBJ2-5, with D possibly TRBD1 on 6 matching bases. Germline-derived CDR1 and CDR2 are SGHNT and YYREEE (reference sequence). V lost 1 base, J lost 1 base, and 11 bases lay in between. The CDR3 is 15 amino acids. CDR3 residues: CASSLPPTGQETQYF. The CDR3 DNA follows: TGTGCCAGCAGCTTGCCTCCGACAGGCCAAGAGACCCAGTACTTC.

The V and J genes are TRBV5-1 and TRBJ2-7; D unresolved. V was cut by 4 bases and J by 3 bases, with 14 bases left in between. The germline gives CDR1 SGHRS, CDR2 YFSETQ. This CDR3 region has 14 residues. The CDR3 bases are TGCGCCAGCAGCCTGGCCGACCGACTCTACGAGCAGTACTTC. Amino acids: CASSLADRLYEQYF.

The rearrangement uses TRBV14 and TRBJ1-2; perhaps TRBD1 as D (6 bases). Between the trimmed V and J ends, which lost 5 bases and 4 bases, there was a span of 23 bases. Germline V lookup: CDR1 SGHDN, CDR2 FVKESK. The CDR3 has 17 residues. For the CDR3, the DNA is TGTGCCAGCAGCTACAAGACTTACAGGGACTCGCGCTATGGCTACACCTTC. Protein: CASSYKTYRDSRYGYTF. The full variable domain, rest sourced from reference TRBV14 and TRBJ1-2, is EAGVTQFPSHSVIEKGQTVTLRCDPISGHDNLYWYRRVMGKEIKFLLHFVKESKQDESGMPNNRFLAERTGGTYSTLKVQPAELEDSGVYFCASSYKTYRDSRYGYTFGSGTRLTVV.

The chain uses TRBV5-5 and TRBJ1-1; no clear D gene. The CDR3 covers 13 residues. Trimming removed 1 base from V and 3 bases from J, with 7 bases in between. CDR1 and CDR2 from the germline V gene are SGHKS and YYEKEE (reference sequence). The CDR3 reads CASSLLGYTEAFF. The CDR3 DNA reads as TGTGCCAGCAGCTTGCTAGGTTACACTGAAGCTTTCTTT.

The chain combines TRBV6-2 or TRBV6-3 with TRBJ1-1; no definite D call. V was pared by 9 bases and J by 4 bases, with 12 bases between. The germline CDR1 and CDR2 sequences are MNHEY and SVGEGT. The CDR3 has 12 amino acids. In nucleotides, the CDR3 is TGTGCCAGTATCCCGAGGAGCACTGAAGCTTTCTTT. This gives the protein CASIPRSTEAFF.

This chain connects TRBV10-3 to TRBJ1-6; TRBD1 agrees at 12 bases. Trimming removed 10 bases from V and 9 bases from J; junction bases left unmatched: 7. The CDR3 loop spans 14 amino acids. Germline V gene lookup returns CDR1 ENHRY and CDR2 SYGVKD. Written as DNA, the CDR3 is TGTGCCACCGGGACAGGGGGCCCAACTTCACCCCTCCACTTT. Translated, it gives CATGTGGPTSPLHF.

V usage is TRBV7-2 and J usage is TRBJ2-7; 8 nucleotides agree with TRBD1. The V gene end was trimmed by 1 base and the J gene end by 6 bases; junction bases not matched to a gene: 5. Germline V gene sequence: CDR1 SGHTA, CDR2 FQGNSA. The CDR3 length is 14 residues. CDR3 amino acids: CASSLVQGGVEQYF. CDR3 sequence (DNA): TGTGCCAGCAGCTTAGTACAGGGGGGAGTCGAGCAGTACTTC.

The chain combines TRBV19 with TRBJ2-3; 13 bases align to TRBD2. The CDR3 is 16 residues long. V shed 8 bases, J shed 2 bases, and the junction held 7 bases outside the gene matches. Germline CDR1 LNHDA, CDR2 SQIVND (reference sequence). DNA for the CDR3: TGTGCCAGTTCCGGGACTAGCGGGAAGTACACAGATACGCAGTATTTT. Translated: CASSGTSGKYTDTQYF.

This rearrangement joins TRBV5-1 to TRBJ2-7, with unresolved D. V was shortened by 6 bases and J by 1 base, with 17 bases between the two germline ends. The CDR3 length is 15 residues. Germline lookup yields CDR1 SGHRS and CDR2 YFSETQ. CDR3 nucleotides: TGCGCCAGCACCCCCTGGAAGGAAGGGTCCTACGAGCAGTACTTC. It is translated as CASTPWKEGSYEQYF.

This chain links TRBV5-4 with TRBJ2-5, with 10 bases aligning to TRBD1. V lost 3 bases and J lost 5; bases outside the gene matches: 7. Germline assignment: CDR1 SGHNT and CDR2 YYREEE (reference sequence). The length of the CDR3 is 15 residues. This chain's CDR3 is CASSSRQGASETQYF. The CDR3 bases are TGTGCCAGCAGCTCGCGACAGGGGGCCAGCGAGACCCAGTACTTC.

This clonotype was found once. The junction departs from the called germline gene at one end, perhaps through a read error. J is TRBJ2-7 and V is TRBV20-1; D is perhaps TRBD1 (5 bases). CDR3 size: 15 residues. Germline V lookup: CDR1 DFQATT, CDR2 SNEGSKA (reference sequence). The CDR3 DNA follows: TGCAGTGCTAGAAAACCCGACAGTGACTCCCACGAGCAGTACTTC. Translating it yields CSARKPDSDSHEQYF.

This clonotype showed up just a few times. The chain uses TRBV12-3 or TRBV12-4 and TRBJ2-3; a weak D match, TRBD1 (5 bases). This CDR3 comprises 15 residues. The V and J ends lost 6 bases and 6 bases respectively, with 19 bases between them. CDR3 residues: CASRPLGLVSDTQYF. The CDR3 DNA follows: TGTGCCAGCAGGCCGCTGGGGCTCGTTTCCGATACGCAGTATTTT.

In DNA form, the CDR3 reads TGTGCCAGCTCACCCACAGGGCCCGATGAGCAGTTCTTC. Residues: CASSPTGPDEQFF. This chain joins TRBV18 and TRBJ2-1, with D possibly TRBD1 on 6 matching bases. The CDR3 has 13 residues. The V gene's germline CDR1 is KGHSH and CDR2 LQKENI. Trimming removed 3 bases at V and 8 bases at J, with 11 bases between. The full variable domain, rest sourced from reference TRBV18 and TRBJ2-1, is NAGVMQNPRHLVRRRGQEARLRCSPMKGHSHVYWYRQLPEEGLKFMVYLQKENIIDESGMPKERFSAEFPKEGPSILRIQQVVRGDSAAYFCASSPTGPDEQFFGPGTRLTVL.

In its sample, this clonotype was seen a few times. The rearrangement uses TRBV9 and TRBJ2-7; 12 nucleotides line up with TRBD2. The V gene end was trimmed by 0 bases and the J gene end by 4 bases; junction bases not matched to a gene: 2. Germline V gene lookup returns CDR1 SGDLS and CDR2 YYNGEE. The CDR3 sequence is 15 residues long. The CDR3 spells CASSVGLAGGYEQYF. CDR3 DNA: TGTGCCAGCAGCGTAGGCCTAGCGGGAGGGTACGAGCAGTACTTC.

DNA for the CDR3: TGTGCCAGCAGCCAAGCCCGGGGCAGCACTGAAGCTTTCTTT. Translated: CASSQARGSTEAFF. The gene calls are TRBV14 and TRBJ1-1; possible D gene TRBD1, 5 bases. The CDR3 is 14 amino acids. Germline-derived CDR1 and CDR2 are SGHDN and FVKESK. The V end lost 1 base, the J end lost 4 bases, and 10 bases lay between the germline ends.

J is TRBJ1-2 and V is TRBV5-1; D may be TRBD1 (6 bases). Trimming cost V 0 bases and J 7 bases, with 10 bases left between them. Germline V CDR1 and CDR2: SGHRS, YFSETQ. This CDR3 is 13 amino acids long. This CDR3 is CASSLAGGSGYTF. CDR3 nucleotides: TGCGCCAGCAGCTTGGCCGGGGGCTCTGGCTACACCTTC.

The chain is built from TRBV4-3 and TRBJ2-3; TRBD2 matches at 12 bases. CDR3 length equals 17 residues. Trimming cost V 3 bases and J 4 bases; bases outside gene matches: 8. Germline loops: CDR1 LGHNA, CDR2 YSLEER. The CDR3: CASSHELAGGGPDTQYF. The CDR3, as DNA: TGCGCCAGCAGCCACGAACTAGCGGGAGGAGGCCCAGATACGCAGTATTTT.